This T cell receptor beta chain was profiled in a study of blood T cell repertoires in COVID-19. Background on the study: Samples came from the United States, Italy and Spain, spanning acute and convalescent COVID-19. PBMCs, B-cell-depleted T cells, or T cells were the source of the cDNA or gDNA that made up the material.

CDR3 length: 13 residues. V lost 8 bases and J lost 5, with 14 bases in between. The germline V gene has CDR1 MNHEY and CDR2 SVGAGI. Study members were between roughly 18 and 100 years old and lived in 24 US regions. Before being deemed recovered, Cohort 3 donors had two negative PCRs, clearance, or symptom resolution. Only in-frame clones appear in the TCRdb table, and some are missing; sequencing was by immunoSEQ multiplex PCR. The repertoire holds 250,000 to 350,000 clones, with 90% as singletons. The V and J genes are TRBV6-5 and TRBJ2-3; TRBD2 is a possible D gene (6 bases). Sequenced sample: PBMCs or T cells enriched from blood (not recorded which). This receptor was identified in a man in his sixties who had recovered from COVID-19. The CDR3 DNA reads as TGTGCCAGCGGATACCTAGCGAAAGATACGCAGTATTTT. Translated: CASGYLAKDTQYF.